The clone carrying this TCR beta chain has a handful of counts. Its antigen is not known. The data are from a study of cytomegalovirus exposure and HLA in healthy donors. Study details: Among about 179 million T cells, an earlier analysis found around 100 million unique TCR beta sequences.

Study outcomes and limitations: The number of N-insertions in an Asian-associated ancestry cluster was reportedly below the 666-donor mean in a later analysis. Association with HLA alleles at 0.05 false discovery rate was found for 16,951 TCR beta sequences in a later analysis. A prior analysis recorded that most TCR beta V segments were productive about 87% or about 30% of the time.

PCR amplification relied on 60 Vbeta primers (plus 13 Jbeta primers). Produced via immunoSEQ multiplex PCR; TCRdb's table is partial and in-frame only. The repertoire holds roughly 100,000 clones, with roughly 12% as singletons. Sequenced: PBMCs. The receptor's source is a man aged 40-49 years in good health and CMV-seropositive.

CDR3 amino acids: CASSTQGRTEAFF. The CDR3 DNA follows: TGTGCCAGCAGCACACAGGGACGGACTGAAGCTTTCTTT. The chain has TRBV7-2 and TRBJ1-1, with a weak D call TRBD1 (6 bases). CDR3 size: 13 residues. Deletions cut 5 bases from V and 5 bases from J, with 12 bases between. The germline gives CDR1 SGHTA, CDR2 FQGNSA.